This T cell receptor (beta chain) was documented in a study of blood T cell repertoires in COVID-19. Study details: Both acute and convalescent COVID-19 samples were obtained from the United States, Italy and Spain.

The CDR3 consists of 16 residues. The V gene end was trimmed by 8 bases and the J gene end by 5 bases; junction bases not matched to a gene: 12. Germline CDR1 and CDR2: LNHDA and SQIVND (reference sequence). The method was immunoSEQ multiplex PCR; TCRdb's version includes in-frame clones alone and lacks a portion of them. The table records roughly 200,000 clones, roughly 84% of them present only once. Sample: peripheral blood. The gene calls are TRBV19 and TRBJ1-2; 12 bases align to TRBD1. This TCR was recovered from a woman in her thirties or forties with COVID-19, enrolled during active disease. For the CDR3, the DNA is TGTGCCAGTCTGACTGAATGGGACAGGGGGCCTTATGGCTACACCTTC. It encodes CASLTEWDRGPYGYTF. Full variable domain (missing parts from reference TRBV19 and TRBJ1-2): DGGITQSPKYLFRKEGQNVTLSCEQNLNHDAMYWYRQDPGQGLRLIYYSQIVNDFQKGDIAEGYSVSREKKESFPLTVTSAQKNPTAFYLCASLTEWDRGPYGYTFGSGTRLTVV.